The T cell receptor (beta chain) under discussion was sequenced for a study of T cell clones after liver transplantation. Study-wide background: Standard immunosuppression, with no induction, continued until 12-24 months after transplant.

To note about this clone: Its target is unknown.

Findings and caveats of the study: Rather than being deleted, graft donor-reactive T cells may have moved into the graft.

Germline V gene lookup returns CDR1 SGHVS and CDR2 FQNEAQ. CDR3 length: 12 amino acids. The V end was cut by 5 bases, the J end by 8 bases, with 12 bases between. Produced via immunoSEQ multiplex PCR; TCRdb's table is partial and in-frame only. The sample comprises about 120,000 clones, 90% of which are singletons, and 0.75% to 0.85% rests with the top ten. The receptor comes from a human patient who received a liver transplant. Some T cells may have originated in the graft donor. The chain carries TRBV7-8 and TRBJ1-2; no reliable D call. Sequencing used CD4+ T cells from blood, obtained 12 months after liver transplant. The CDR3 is CASSLVSGGYTF. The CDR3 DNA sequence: TGTGCCAGCAGCCTTGTATCCGGCGGCTACACCTTC.